This TCR beta chain was sequenced for a study of cytomegalovirus exposure and HLA in healthy donors. A multiplex PCR was run with 60 Vbeta primers and 13 Jbeta primers. Sequencing was performed with immunoSEQ multiplex PCR; in TCRdb, only in-frame clones are kept and a portion is missing. The data hold some 150,000 clones, with about 77% observed a single time. The ends were cut back, 6 bases at V and 3 bases at J, with 17 bases in the middle. Germline V lookup: CDR1 SQVTM, CDR2 ANQGSEA. The CDR3 spans 15 residues. This clone was counted only a few times. Its antigen is as yet unknown. General study findings and limits: Overall, around 160 TCR beta chains were annotated as cytomegalovirus-associated.

Sequencing was performed on PBMCs. The chain uses TRBV29-1 and TRBJ2-2; a weak D match, TRBD2 (6 bases). The sequence derives from a woman aged 40 to 50 in good health and CMV-seronegative. CDR3: CSVGRGLSYTGELFF. CDR3 DNA sequence: TGCAGCGTCGGAAGGGGACTGTCGTACACCGGGGAGCTGTTTTTT.